The rows below give T cell receptor beta chains drawn from one sample of a study of blood T cells in healthy people across ages. Each CDR3 protein is one row after TCRdb ran MiXCR on the 5' RACE reads. The sample has approximately 800,000 distinct CDR3 sequences; roughly three fifths are singletons. Sequencing input: blood. All receptors come from a man aged 40-49 years in good health. Both conserved end residues are trimmed from each CDR3.

TRBJ1-2 TRBV4-3 ASSPVGLNNYGYT
TRBJ2-7 TRBV5-1 ASSSGQQGYYEQY
TRBJ1-5 TRBV29-1 SVEVGGNQPQH
TRBJ1-2 TRBV28 ASWGQGPYGYT
TRBJ1-1 TRBV3-1 ASSPGTGGSEAF
TRBJ1-6 TRBV7-2 ASSPEQGLPLH
TRBJ2-5 TRBV28 ASQTGGYQETQY
TRBJ2-3 TRBV12-3/TRBV12-4 ASSLGATIHTDTQY
TRBJ2-3 TRBV20-1 SAKGLAGWSDTQY
TRBJ2-5 TRBV7-3 ASSRIGGNQETQY
TRBJ2-5 TRBV5-1 AGSLGLDQETQY
TRBJ1-2 TRBV28 ASGGNYGYT
TRBJ1-1 TRBV7-2 ASSLRGETEAF
TRBJ2-1 TRBV20-1 SARGGGVYNEQF
TRBJ1-2 TRBV14 ASSVDSLYGYT
TRBJ2-1 TRBV12-3/TRBV12-4 ASRGLRNEQF
TRBJ2-6 TRBV27 ASTFRQGLSGANVLT
TRBJ2-3 TRBV7-9 ASSSTGTAADTQY
TRBJ2-5 TRBV6-6 ASSLLPAGGETQY
TRBJ2-7 TRBV28 ASSFLSTYEQY
TRBJ2-5 TRBV4-2 ASSQVGFQETQY
TRBJ2-3 TRBV20-1 SASGQGMDTQY
TRBJ2-5 TRBV4-2 ASSQESTSGGRGTQY
TRBJ2-5 TRBV10-2 ASRSGTGFSGQETQY
TRBJ1-4 TRBV12-3/TRBV12-4 ASRPTGGSNEKLF
TRBJ2-2 TRBV3-1 ASNDRVSGELF
TRBJ2-7 TRBV11-2 ASQSDRWSIYSYEQY
TRBJ2-7 TRBV10-3 AIRPDRTSYEQY
TRBJ2-3 TRBV28 ASSFSGGASDTQY
TRBJ1-1 TRBV7-9 ASSAIDWDTEAF
TRBJ2-1 TRBV2 ASSEGTNEQF
TRBJ2-7 TRBV15 ATSRGAGVGSYEQY
TRBJ2-3 TRBV5-1 ASSLGGPYTDTQY
TRBJ2-6 TRBV5-5 ASSFWAAGANVLT
TRBJ2-5 TRBV20-1 SARSDRGGETQY
TRBJ2-5 TRBV4-1 ASSQPGQGGETQY
TRBJ1-4 TRBV13 ASSLGGTTNEKLF
TRBJ2-7 TRBV4-2 ASSREAGKSYEQY
TRBJ2-3 TRBV5-1 ASSSQLAGGPDTQY
TRBJ2-5 TRBV29-1 SVRSAVIETQY
TRBJ1-2 TRBV5-1 ASSLEGWRGYGYT
TRBJ2-5 TRBV14 ASSHTWTGGWGETQY
TRBJ2-2 TRBV4-1 ASSQVQGGTGELF
NA TRBV7-2 ASSRRAGEETQY
TRBJ2-1 TRBV6-1 ASRPQGSYDEQF
TRBJ2-2 TRBV27 ASSPRGAETGELF
TRBJ2-3 TRBV4-3 ASSQEAGASTDTRY
TRBJ2-3 TRBV5-5 ASSHLPPGKFATDTQY
TRBJ1-5 TRBV4-3 ASSLGTGTNQPQH
TRBJ2-7 TRBV27 ASSLFFETSGIPYEQY
TRBJ2-1 TRBV29-1 SATLAGGSYNEQF
TRBJ1-4 TRBV20-1 SARITGWEKLF
NA TRBV7-9 ASQALNTGADRGSYNEQY
TRBJ2-1 TRBV12-3/TRBV12-4 ASSFRQGSSYNEQF
TRBJ2-2 TRBV7-3 ASSSHSGTSNTGELF
TRBJ2-5 TRBV27 ASSLASQQETQY
TRBJ2-4 TRBV11-3 ASSTVLAGEQY